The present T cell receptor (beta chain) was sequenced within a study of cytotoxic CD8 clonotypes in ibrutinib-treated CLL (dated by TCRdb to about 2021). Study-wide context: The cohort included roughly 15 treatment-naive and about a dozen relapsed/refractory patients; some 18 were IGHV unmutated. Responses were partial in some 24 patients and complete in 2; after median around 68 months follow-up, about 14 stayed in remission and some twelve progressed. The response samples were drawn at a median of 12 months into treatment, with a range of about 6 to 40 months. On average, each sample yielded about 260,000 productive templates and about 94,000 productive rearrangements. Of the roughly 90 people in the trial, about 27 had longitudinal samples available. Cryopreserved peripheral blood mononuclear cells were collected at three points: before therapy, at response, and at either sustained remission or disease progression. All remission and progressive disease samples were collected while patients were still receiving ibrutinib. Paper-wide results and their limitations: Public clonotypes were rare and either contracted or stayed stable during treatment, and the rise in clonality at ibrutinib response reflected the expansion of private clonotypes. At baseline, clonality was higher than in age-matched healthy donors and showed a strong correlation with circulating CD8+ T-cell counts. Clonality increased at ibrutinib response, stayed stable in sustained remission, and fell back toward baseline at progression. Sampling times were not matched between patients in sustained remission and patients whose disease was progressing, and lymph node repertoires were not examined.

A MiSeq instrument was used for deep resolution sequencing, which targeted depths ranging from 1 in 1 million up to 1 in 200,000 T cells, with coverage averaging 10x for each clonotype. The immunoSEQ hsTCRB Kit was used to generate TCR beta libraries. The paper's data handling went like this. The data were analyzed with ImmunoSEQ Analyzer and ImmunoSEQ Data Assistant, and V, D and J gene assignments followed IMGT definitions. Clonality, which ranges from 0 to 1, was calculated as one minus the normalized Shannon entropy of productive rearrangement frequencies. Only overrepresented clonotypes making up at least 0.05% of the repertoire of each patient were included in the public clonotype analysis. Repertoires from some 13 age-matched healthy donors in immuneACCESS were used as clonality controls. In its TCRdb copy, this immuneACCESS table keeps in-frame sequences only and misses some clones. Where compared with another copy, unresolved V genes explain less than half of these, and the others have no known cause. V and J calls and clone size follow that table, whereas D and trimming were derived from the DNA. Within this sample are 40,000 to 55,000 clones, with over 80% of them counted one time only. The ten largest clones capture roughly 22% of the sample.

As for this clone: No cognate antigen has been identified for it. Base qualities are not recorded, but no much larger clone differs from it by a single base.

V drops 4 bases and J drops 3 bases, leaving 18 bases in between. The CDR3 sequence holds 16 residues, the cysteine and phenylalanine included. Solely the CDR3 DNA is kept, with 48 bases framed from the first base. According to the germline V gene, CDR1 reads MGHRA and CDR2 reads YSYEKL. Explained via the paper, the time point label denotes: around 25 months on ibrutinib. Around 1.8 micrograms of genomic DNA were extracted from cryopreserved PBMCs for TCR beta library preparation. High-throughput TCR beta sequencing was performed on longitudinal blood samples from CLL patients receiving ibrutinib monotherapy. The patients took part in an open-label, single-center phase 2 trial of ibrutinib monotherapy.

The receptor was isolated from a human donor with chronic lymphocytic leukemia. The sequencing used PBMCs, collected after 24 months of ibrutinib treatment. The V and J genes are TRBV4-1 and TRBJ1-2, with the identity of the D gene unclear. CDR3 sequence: CASSPIRGRRDYGYTF. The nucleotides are TGCGCCAGCAGCCCCATACGTGGGCGCCGGGACTATGGCTACACCTTC.